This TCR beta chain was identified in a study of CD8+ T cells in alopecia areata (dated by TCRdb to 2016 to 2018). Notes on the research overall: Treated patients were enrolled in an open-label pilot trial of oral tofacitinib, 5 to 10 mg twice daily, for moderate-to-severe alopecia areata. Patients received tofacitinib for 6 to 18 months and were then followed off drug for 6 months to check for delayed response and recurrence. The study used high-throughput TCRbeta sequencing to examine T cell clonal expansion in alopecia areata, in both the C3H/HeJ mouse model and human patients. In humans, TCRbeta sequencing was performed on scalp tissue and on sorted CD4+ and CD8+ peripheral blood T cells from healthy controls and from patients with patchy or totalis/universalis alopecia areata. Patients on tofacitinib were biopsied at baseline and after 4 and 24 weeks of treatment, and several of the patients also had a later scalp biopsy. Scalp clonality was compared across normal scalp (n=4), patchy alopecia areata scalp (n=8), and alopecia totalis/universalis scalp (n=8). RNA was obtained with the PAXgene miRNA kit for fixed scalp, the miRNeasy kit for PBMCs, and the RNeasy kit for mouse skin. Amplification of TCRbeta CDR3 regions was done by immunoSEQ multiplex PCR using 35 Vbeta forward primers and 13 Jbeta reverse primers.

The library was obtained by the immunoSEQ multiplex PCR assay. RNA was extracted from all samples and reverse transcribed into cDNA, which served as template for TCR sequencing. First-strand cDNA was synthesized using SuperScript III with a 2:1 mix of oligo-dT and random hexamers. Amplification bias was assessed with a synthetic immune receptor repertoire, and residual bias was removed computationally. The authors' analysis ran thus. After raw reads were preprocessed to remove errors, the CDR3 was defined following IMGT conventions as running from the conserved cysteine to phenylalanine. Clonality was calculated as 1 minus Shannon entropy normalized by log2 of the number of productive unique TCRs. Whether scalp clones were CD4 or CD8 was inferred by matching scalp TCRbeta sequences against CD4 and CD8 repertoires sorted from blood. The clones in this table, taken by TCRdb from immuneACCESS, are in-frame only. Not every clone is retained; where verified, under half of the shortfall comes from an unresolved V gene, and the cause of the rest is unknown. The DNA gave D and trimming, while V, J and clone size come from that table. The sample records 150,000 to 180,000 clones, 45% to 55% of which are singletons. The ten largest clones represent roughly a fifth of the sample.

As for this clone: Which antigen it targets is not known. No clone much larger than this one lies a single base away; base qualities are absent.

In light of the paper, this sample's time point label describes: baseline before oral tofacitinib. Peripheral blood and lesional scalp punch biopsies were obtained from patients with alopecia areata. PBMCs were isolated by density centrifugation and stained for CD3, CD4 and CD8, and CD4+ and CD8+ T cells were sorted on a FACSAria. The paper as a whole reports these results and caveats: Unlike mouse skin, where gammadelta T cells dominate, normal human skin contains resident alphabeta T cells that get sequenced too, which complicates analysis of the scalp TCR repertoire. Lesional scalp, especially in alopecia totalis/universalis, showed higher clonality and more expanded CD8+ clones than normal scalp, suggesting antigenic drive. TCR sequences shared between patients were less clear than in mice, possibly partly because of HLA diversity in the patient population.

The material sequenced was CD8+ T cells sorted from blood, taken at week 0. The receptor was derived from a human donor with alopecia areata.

The nucleotide sequence reads TGTGCCGCCGGTAGGCAGCCCCAGCATTTT. This sequence encodes CAAGRQPQHF. The rearranged segments are TRBV10-3 and TRBJ1-5; too little of a D gene remains to name it. The V end loses 11 bases and the J end loses 7 bases, and a stretch of 9 bases separates them. Spanning cysteine to phenylalanine, the CDR3 consists of 10 amino acids. Only CDR3 DNA is held: 30 bases, read in frame from base 1. From a lookup of the germline V gene, CDR1 and CDR2 are ENHRY and SYGVKD.